The clone carrying this T cell receptor (beta chain) was detected only a few times. V dropped 3 bases and J dropped 1 base, with 9 bases sitting between them. CDR3 size: 14 residues. Germline V gene data show CDR1 as MNHEY and CDR2 as SVGEGT. This record comes from a study of T-cell reconstitution after alpha-beta-depleted transplantation in children. Unique molecular identifiers were used to barcode this TCRbeta library. TCRdb recomputed calls from the PCR reads with MiXCR, one row per CDR3 protein. Among hundreds of thousands of distinct CDR3 sequences listed, roughly 15% were seen once. This sample comprised PBMCs, mostly from graft donor cells, obtained 360 days after TCRalphabeta/CD19-depleted stem cell transplant. The receptor comes from a male patient under 18 who had a stem cell transplant for acute lymphoblastic leukemia, so the T cells may come from the graft donor. V usage is TRBV6-2 or TRBV6-3 and J usage is TRBJ1-2; D is possibly TRBD1 (5 bases). The CDR3 nucleotides are TGTGCCAGCAGTTATCTGACAGTTAACTATGGCTACACCTTC. It translates to CASSYLTVNYGYTF.